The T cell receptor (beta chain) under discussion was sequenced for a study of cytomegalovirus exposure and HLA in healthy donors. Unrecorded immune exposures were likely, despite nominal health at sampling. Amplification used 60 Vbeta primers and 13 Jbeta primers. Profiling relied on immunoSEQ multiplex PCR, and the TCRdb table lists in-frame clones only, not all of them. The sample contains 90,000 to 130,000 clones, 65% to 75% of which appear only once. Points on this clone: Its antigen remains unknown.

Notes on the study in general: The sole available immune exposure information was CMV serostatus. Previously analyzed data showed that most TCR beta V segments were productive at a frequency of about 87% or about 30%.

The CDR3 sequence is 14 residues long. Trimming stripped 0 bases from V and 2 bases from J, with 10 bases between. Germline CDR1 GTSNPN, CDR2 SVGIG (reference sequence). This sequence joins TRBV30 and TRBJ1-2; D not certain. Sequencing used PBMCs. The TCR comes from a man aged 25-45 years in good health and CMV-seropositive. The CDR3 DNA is TGTGCCTGGAGTGTCCGGGTTCGAAACTATGGCTACACCTTC. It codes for CAWSVRVRNYGYTF. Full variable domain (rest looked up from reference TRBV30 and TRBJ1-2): SQTIHQWPATLVQPVGSPLSLECTVEGTSNPNLYWYRQAAGRGLQLLFYSVGIGQISSEVPQNLSASRPQDRQFILSSKKLLLSDSGFYLCAWSVRVRNYGYTFGSGTRLTVV.